Below are 7 T cell receptor beta chains sequenced from a single sample in a study of monozygotic twins with inflammatory bowel disease. Each CDR3 protein gets one entry in TCRdb, which reprocessed the 5' RACE reads and gives no DNA. Its listing shows more than 300,000 distinct CDR3 sequences. The sample comprised blood. The receptors originated from a human donor with ulcerative colitis or Crohn's disease, or a healthy co-twin of an affected twin (not recorded which).

The V and J genes are TRBV6-5 and TRBJ1-6. From germline, CDR1 is MNHEY and CDR2 SVGAGI. CDR3 size: 13 residues. The CDR3 loop is CASTRFIDSPLHF.

The chain combines TRBV10-3 with TRBJ2-7; lacking DNA, the TRBD2 call made by TCRdb goes unchecked. The CDR3 is 12 amino acids. CDR1 ENHRY and CDR2 SYGVKD come from the germline V gene. CDR3 loop: CAIRGLAYEQYF.

The rearrangement links TRBV5-6 to TRBJ2-7. The CDR3 consists of 15 residues. CDR1 and CDR2 from the germline V gene are SGHDT and YYEEEE. CDR3 amino acids: CASSSETAKGYEQYF.

J is TRBJ2-1 and V is TRBV4-3; TCRdb's assignment of TRBD2 cannot be checked, as there is no DNA. CDR3 length equals 15 residues. Per germline, CDR1 LGHNA and CDR2 YSLEER. The CDR3 here is CASSQDWTSINEQFF.

V usage is TRBV15 and J usage is TRBJ2-1; checking the TCRdb D call of TRBD1 is not possible without DNA. Germline-derived CDR1 and CDR2 are LNHNV and YYDKDF (reference sequence). This CDR3 has 15 amino acids. CDR3 region: CATRRTGALYNEQFF.

This chain links TRBV18 with TRBJ1-6. Germline CDR1 reads KGHSH; CDR2 reads LQKENI. The CDR3 is 13 amino acids. CDR3 loop: CASSPDSNSPLHF. Looking up the rest from reference TRBV18 and TRBJ1-6 gives the full variable domain: NAGVMQNPRHLVRRRGQEARLRCSPMKGHSHVYWYRQLPEEGLKFMVYLQKENIIDESGMPKERFSAEFPKEGPSILRIQQVVRGDSAAYFCASSPDSNSPLHFGNGTRLTVT.

The chain couples TRBV7-9 to TRBJ2-5; the D call of TRBD2 rests on TCRdb alone, since no DNA is present to check it. This CDR3 comprises 14 residues. CDR1 SEHNR and CDR2 FQNEAQ come from the germline V gene (reference sequence). The CDR3 loop reads CASSKSGSFETQYF.